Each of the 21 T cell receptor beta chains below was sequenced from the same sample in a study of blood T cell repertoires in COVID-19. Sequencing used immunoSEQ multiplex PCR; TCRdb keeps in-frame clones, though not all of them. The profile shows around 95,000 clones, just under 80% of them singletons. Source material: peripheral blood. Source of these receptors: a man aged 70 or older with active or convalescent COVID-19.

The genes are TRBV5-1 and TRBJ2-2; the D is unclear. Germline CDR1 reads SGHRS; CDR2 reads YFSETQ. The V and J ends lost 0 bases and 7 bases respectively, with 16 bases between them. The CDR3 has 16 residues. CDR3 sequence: CASSLGLADMGGELFF. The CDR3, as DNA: TGCGCCAGCAGCTTGGGGCTGGCCGACATGGGCGGGGAGCTGTTTTTT.

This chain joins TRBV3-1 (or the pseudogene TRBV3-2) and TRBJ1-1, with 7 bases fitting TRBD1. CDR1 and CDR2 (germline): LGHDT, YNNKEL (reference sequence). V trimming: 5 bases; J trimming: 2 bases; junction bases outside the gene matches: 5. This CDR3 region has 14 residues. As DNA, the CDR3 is TGTGCCAGCAGCTCGGGACAGTTCAACACTGAAGCTTTCTTT. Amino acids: CASSSGQFNTEAFF.

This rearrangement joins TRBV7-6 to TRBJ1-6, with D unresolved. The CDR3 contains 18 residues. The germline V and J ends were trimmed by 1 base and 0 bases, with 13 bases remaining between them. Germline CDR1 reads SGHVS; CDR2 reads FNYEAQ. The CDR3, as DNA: TGTGCCAGCAGCTTAGAAGGAGTAGGGAGCTCCTATAATTCACCCCTCCACTTT. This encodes CASSLEGVGSSYNSPLHF.

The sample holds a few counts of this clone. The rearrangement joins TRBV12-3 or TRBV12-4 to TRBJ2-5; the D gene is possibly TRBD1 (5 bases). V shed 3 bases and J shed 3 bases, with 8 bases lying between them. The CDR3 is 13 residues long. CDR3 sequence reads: CASSLNRKETQYF. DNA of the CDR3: TGTGCCAGCAGTTTGAACAGGAAAGAGACCCAGTACTTC.

CDR3 DNA: TGTGCCAGCAGTCCCGCGGGACAGGGTTACAATGAGCAGTTCTTC. Translation gives CASSPAGQGYNEQFF. This sequence joins TRBV28 and TRBJ2-1; 9 bases line up with TRBD1. The CDR3 has 15 residues. V lost 5 bases to trimming and J lost 4 bases; unmatched junction nucleotides: 6. CDR1 is MDHEN and CDR2 is SYDVKM in the germline V gene.

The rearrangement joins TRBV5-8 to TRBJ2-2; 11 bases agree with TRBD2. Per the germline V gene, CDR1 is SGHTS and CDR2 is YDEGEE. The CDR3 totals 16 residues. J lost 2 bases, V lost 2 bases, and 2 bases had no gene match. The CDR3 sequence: CASSLLAGVNTGELFF. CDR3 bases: TGTGCCAGCAGCTTACTAGCGGGGGTTAACACCGGGGAGCTGTTTTTT. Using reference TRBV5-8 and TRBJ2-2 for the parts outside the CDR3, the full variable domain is EAGVTQSPTHLIKTRGQQATLRCSPISGHTSVYWYQQALGLGLQFLLWYDEGEERNRGNFPPRFSGRQFPNYSSELNVNALELEDSALYLCASSLLAGVNTGELFFGEGSRLTVL.

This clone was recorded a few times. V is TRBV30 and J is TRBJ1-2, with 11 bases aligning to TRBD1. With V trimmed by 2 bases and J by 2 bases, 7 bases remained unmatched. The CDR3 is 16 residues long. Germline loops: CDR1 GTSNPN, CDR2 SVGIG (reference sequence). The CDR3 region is CAWSTTGTGGNYGYTF. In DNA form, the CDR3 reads TGTGCCTGGAGTACGACAGGGACAGGGGGGAACTATGGCTACACCTTC.

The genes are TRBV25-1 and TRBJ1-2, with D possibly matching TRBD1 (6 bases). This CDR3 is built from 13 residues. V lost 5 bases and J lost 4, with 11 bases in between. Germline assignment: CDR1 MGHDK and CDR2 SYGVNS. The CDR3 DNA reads TGTGCCAGCAGTCGTACAGGGATCTATGGCTACACCTTC. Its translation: CASSRTGIYGYTF.

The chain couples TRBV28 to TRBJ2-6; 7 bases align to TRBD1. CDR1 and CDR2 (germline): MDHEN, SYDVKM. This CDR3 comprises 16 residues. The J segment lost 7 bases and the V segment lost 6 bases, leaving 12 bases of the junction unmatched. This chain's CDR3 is CASRPEGAQGANVLTF. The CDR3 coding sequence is TGTGCCAGCAGGCCCGAGGGGGCTCAAGGAGCCAACGTCCTGACTTTC.

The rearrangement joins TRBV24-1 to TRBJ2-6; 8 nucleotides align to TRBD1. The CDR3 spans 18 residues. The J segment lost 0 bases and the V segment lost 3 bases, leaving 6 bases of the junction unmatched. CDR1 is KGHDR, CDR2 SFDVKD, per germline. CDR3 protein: CATSDPGQGNSGANVLTF. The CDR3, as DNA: TGTGCCACCAGTGATCCAGGACAGGGTAACTCTGGGGCCAACGTCCTGACTTTC.

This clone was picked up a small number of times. CDR3 nucleotides: TGCGCCAGCAGCTTGGGGTCCGCCCTCCGAATGGAGGGCTACACCTTC. Its translation: CASSLGSALRMEGYTF. This chain joins TRBV5-1 and TRBJ1-2, with D unclear. The V end lost 0 bases, the J end lost 8 bases, and 20 bases lay between the germline ends. The germline gives CDR1 SGHRS, CDR2 YFSETQ. This CDR3 has 16 residues.

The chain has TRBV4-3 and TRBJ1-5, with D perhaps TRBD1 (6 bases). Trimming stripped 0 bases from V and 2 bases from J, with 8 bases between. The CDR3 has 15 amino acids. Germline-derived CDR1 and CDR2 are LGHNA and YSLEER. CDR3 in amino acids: CASSQDAGGNQPQHF. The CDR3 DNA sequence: TGCGCCAGCAGCCAAGACGCAGGGGGCAATCAGCCCCAGCATTTT.

The CDR3 region is CASSLGRGGRRETQYF. In DNA, the CDR3 is TGTGCCAGCAGCCTGGGCCGGGGGGGCCGGCGAGAGACCCAGTACTTC. The chain uses TRBV9 and TRBJ2-5; 8 positions agree with TRBD2. The CDR3 is made up of 16 amino acids. Germline V CDR1 and CDR2: SGDLS, YYNGEE. V lost 4 bases to trimming and J lost 4 bases; unmatched junction nucleotides: 12.

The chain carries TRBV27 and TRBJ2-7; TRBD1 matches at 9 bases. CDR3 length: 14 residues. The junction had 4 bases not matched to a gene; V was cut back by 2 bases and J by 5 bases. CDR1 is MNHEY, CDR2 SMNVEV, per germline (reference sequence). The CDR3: CASSLGTGLNEQYF. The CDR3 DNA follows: TGTGCCAGCAGTTTAGGGACAGGGCTTAACGAGCAGTACTTC.

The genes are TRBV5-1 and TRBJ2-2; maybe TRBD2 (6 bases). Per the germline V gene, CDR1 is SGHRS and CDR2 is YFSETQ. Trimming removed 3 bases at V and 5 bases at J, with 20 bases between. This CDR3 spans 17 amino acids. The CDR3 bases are TGCGCCAGCAGCTCCTTTAGCGGAGGGCGGGGAACCGGGGAGCTGTTTTTT. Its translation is CASSSFSGGRGTGELFF.

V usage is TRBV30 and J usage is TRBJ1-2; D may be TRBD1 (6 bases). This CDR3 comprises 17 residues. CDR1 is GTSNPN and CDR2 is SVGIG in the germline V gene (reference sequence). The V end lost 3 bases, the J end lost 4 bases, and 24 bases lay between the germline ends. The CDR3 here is CAWSALSRGGFGYGYTF. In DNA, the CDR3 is TGTGCCTGGAGCGCTCTCTCCCGGGGGGGCTTTGGCTATGGCTACACCTTC.

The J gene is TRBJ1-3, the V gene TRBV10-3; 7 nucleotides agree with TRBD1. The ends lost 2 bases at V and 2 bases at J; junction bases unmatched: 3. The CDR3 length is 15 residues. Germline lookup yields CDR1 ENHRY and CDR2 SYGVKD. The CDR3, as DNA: TGTGCCATCAGTGAGATAGGGACAGCTGGAAACACCATATATTTT. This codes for CAISEIGTAGNTIYF.

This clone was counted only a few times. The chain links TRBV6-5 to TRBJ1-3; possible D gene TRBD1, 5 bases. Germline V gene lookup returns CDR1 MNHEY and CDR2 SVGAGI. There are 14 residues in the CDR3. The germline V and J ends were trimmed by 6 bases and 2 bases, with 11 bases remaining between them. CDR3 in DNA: TGTGCCAGCAGGGACCCGGGGGCTGGAAACACCATATATTTT. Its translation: CASRDPGAGNTIYF.

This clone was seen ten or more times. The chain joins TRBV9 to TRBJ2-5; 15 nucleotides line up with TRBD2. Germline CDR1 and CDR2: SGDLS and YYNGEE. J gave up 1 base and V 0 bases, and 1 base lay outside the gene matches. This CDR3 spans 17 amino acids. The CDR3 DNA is TGTGCCAGCAGCGTAGGGACTAGCGGGAGGGCCCAAGAGACCCAGTACTTC. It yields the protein CASSVGTSGRAQETQYF.

The DNA for the CDR3 is TGTGCCAGTTGTGGGCTAGCAGGAGAGACCCAGTACTTC. As protein: CASCGLAGETQYF. The rearrangement uses TRBV12-3 or TRBV12-4 and TRBJ2-5, with a possible D match to TRBD2 (5 bases). Between the trimmed V and J ends, which lost 9 bases and 4 bases, there was a span of 15 bases. The CDR3 contains 13 residues.

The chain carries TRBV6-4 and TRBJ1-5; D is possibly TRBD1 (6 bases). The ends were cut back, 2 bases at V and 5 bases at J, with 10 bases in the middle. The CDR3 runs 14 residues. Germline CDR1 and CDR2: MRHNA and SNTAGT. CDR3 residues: CASSDPRGYQPQHF. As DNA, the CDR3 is TGTGCCAGCAGTGACCCCAGGGGCTATCAGCCCCAGCATTTT.